This TCR beta chain emerged from a study of blood T cells in healthy people across ages. The sample holds a few counts of this clonotype. Alongside a J-beta primer mix, a sample-barcoded 5' primer served in a second PCR lasting 7 to 11 cycles. Via MiXCR, TCRdb re-called the 5' RACE reads, giving one row per CDR3 protein. The table records roughly 2 million distinct CDR3 sequences, about 49% of them present only once. The receptor comes from a woman aged 40 to 50 in good health. Specimen: blood.

For the CDR3, the DNA is TGCAGTGCTAGATCGACAGGGACTAGCACAGATACGCAGTATTTT. This gives the protein CSARSTGTSTDTQYF. V is TRBV20-1 and J is TRBJ2-3; the D gene is possibly TRBD1 (7 bases). The CDR3 contains 15 residues. V was trimmed by 2 bases and J by 0 bases, leaving 12 bases between them. Germline values: CDR1 DFQATT, CDR2 SNEGSKA (reference sequence).